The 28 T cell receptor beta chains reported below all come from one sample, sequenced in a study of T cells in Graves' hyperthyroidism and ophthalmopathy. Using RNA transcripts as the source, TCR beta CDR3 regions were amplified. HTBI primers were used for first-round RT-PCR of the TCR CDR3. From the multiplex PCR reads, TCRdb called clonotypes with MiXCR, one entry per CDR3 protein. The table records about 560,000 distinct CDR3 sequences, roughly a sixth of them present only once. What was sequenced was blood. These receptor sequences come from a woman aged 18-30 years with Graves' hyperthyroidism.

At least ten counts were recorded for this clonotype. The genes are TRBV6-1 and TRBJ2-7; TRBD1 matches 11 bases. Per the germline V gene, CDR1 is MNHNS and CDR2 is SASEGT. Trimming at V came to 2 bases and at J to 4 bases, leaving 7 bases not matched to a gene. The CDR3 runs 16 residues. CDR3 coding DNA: TGTGCCAGCAGTGAAATCCCGGGACAGGGGGGATACGAGCAGTACTTC. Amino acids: CASSEIPGQGGYEQYF.

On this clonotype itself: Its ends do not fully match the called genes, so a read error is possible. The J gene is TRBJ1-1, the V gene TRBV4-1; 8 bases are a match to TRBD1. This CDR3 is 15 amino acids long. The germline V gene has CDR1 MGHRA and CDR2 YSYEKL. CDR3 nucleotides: TGCGCCAGCAGCCAGGACAGGGAAGTAAACACTGAAGATTTCTTT. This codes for CASSQDREVNTEDFF.

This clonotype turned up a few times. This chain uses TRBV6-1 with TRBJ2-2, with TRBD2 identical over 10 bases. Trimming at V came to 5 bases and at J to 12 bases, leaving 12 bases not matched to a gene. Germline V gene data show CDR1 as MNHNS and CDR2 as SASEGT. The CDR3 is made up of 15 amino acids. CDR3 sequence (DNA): TGTGCCAGCAGTATCTTTGGACTAGCGGACCCGAAGCTGTTTTTT. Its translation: CASSIFGLADPKLFF.

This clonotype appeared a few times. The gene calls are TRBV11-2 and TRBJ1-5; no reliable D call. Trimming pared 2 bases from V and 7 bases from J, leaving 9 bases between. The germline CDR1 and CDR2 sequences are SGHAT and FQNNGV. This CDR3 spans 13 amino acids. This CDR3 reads CASSLTFGQPQHF. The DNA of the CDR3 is TGTGCCAGCAGCTTAACATTTGGACAGCCCCAGCATTTT.

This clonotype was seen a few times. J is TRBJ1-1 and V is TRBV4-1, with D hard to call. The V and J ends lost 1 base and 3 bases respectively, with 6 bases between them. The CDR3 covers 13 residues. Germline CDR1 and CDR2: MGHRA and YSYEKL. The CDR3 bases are TGCGCCAGCAGCCAAGTTCCGTACACTGAAGCTTTCTTT. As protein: CASSQVPYTEAFF.

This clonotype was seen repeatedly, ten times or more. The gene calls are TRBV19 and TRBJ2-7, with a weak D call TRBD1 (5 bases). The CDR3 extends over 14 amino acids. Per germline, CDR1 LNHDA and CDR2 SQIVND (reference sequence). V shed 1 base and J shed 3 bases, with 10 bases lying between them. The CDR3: CASSIGSGRYEQYF. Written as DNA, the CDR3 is TGTGCCAGTAGTATAGGTTCAGGGCGCTACGAGCAGTACTTC.

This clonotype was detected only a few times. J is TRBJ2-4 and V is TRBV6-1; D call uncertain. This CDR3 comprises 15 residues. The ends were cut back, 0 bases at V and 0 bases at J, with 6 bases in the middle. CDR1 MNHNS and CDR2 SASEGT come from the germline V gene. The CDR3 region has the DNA TGTGCCAGCAGTGAAGCGTTGGGAGCCAAAAACATTCAGTACTTC. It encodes CASSEALGAKNIQYF.

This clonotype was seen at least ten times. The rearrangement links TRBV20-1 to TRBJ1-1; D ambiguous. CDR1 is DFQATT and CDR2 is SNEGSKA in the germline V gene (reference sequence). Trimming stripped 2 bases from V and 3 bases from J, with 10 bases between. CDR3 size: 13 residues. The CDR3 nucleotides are TGCAGTGCTAGAAGGCAGGCTGACACTGAAGCTTTCTTT. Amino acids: CSARRQADTEAFF.

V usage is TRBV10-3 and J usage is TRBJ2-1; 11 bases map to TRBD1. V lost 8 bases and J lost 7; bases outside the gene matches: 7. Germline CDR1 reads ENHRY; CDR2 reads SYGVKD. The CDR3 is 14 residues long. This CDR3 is CAIQDRGQENEQFF. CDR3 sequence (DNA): TGTGCCATCCAGGACAGGGGGCAGGAGAATGAGCAGTTCTTC.

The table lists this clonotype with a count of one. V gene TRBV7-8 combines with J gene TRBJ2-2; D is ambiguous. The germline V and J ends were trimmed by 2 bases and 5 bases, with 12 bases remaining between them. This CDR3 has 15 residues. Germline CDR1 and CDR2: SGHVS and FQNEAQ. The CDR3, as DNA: TGTGCCAGCAGCTTAAATGGGGTGCAGACCGGGGAGCTGTTTTTT. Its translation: CASSLNGVQTGELFF.

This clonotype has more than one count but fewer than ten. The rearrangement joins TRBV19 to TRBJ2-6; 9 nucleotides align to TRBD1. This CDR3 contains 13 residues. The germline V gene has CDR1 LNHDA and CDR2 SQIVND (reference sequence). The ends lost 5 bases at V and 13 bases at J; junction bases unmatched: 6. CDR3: CASSVTGGRVLTF. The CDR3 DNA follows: TGTGCCAGTAGTGTAACAGGGGGCAGGGTCCTGACTTTC.

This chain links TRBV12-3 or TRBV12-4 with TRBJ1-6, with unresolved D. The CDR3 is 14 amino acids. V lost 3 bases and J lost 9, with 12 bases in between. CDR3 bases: TGTGCCAGCAGTTTGGATAGGGTGGGTTCACCCCTCCACTTT. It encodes CASSLDRVGSPLHF.

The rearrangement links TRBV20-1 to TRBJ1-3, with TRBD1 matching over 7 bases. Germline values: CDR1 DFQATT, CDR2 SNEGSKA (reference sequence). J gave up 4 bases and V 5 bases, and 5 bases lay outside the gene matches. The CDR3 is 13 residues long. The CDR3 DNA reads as TGCAGTGCTGATACAGGGGTCGGAAACACCATATATTTT. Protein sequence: CSADTGVGNTIYF.

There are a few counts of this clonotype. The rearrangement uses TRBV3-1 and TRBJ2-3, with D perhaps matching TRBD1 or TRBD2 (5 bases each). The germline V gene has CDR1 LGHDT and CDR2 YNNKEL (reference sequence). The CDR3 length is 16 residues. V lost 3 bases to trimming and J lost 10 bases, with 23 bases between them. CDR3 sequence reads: CASSHPGSGPDGAQYF. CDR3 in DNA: TGTGCCAGCAGCCACCCCGGGTCGGGGCCTGACGGGGCGCAGTATTTT.

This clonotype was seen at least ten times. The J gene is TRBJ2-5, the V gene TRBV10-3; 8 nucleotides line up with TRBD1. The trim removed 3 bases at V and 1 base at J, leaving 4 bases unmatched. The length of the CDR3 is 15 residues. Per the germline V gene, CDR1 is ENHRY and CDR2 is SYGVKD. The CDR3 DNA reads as TGTGCCATCAGTGACACAGGGGGACCCCAAGAGACCCAGTACTTC. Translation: CAISDTGGPQETQYF.

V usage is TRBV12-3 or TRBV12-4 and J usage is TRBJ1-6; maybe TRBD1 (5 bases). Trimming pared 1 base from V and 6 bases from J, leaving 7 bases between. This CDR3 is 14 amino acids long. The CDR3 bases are TGTGCCAGCAGTTTAGGGGGGTTTAATTCACCCCTCCACTTT. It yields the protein CASSLGGFNSPLHF.

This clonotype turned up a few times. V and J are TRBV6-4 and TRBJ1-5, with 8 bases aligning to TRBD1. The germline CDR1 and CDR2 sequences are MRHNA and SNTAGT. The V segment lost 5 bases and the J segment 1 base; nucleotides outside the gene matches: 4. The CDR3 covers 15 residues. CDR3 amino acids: CASSLTGESNQPQHF. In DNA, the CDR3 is TGTGCCAGCAGTTTGACAGGGGAGAGCAATCAGCCCCAGCATTTT.

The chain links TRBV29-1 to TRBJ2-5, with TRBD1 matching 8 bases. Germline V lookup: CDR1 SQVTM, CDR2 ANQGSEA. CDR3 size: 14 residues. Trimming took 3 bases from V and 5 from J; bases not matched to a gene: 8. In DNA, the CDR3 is TGCAGCGTTGACGGCCAGGGGGCGGGTGAGACCCAGTACTTC. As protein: CSVDGQGAGETQYF. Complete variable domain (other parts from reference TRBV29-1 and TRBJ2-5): SAVISQKPSRDICQRGTSLTIQCQVDSQVTMMFWYRQQPGQSLTLIATANQGSEATYESGFVIDKFPISRPNLTFSTLTVSNMSPEDSSIYLCSVDGQGAGETQYFGPGTRLLVL.

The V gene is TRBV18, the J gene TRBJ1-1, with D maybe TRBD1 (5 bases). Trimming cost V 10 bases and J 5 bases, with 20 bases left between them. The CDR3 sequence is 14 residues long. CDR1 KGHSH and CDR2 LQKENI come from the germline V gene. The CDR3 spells CANSSGAGRTEAFF. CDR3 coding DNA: TGTGCCAACTCGTCCGGGGCAGGGAGGACTGAAGCTTTCTTT.

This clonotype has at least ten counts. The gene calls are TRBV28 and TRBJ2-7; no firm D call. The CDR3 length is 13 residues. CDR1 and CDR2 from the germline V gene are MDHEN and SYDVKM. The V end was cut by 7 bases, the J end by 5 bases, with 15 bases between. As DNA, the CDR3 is TGTGCCAGCACCCCCGATACCTTTAACGAGCAGTACTTC. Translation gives CASTPDTFNEQYF.

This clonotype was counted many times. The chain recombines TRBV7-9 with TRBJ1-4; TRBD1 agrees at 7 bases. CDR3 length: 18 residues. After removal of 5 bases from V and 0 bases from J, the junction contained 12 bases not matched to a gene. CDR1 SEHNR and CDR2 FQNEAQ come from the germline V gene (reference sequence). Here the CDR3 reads CASSQPMDRSTTNEKLFF. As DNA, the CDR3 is TGTGCCAGCAGCCAACCTATGGACAGGAGCACAACTAATGAAAAACTGTTTTTT.

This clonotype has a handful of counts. In nucleotides, the CDR3 is TGTGCCAGCAGCCTCCGCGGGGGCCCTCGGGAGACCCAGTACTTC. It codes for CASSLRGGPRETQYF. J is TRBJ2-5 and V is TRBV3-1, with TRBD2 as a possible D gene (7 bases). CDR1 LGHDT and CDR2 YNNKEL come from the germline V gene (reference sequence). This CDR3 region has 15 residues. V shed 4 bases and J shed 5 bases, with 17 bases lying between them.

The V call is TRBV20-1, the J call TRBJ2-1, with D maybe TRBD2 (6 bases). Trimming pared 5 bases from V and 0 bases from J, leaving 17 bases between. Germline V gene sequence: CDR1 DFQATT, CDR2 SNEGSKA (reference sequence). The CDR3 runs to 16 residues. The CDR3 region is CSAGKPGGSSYNEQFF. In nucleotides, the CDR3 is TGCAGTGCTGGGAAGCCTGGGGGGAGCTCCTACAATGAGCAGTTCTTC.

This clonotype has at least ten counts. CDR3 residues: CASTRTGLHQPQHF. The CDR3 bases are TGTGCCAGCACCCGGACAGGGCTGCATCAGCCCCAGCATTTT. This chain uses TRBV12-3 or TRBV12-4 with TRBJ1-5; 8 bases align to TRBD1. V shed 7 bases, J shed 5 bases, and the junction held 7 bases outside the gene matches. The CDR3 is 14 amino acids.

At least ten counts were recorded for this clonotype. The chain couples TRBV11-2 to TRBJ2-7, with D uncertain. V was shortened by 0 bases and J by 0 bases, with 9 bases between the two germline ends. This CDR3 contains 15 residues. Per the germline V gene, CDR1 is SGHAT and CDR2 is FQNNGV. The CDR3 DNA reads TGTGCCAGCAGCTTAGATCGTAGGCTCTCCTACGAGCAGTACTTC. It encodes CASSLDRRLSYEQYF.

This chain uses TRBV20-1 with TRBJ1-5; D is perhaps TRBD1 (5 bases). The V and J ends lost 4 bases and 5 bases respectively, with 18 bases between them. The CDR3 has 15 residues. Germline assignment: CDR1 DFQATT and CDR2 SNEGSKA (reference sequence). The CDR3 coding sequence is TGCAGTGCTAACTCTGGGAGGGGACCCCATCAGCCCCAGCATTTT. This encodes CSANSGRGPHQPQHF.

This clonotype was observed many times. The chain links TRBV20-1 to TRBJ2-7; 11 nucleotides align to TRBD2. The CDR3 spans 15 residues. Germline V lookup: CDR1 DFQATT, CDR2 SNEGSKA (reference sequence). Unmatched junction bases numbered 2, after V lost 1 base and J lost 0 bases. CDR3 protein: CSARVAGGSSYEQYF. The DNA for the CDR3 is TGCAGTGCTAGAGTAGCGGGGGGGAGCTCCTACGAGCAGTACTTC.

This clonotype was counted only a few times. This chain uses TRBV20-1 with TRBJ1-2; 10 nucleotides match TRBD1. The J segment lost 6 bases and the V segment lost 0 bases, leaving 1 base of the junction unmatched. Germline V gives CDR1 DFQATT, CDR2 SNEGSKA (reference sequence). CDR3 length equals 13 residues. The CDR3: CSARETGGDGYTF. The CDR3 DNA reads TGCAGTGCTAGAGAGACAGGGGGCGATGGCTACACCTTC.